Below are 20 T cell receptor beta chains sequenced from a single sample in a study of T cells in Graves' hyperthyroidism and ophthalmopathy. Authors of the study amplified TCR beta CDR3 regions from RNA transcripts. An initial round of RT-PCR targeting the TCR CDR3 relied on the HTBI primer set. Each CDR3 protein gets one entry after TCRdb re-called the multiplex PCR reads with MiXCR. There are hundreds of thousands of distinct CDR3 sequences in the sample; approximately 20% occur only once, and about half lies in the top ten. Material for sequencing was blood. The source is a man in his forties with Graves' ophthalmopathy.

At least ten counts were recorded for this clonotype. The genes are TRBV7-2 and TRBJ1-4; the D is unclear. With 1 base removed from V and 7 bases from J, the gap between germline ends came to 7 bases. Germline V lookup: CDR1 SGHTA, CDR2 FQGNSA. The CDR3 spans 13 residues. The CDR3, as DNA: TGTGCCAGCAGCTTAGGCTCCGGTGAAAAACTGTTTTTT. Its protein is CASSLGSGEKLFF.

This clonotype came up many times. The chain has TRBV30 and TRBJ2-2; possibly TRBD2 for D (6 bases). The CDR3 covers 14 residues. Germline CDR1 reads GTSNPN; CDR2 reads SVGIG (reference sequence). The ends were cut back, 3 bases at V and 2 bases at J, with 10 bases in the middle. CDR3 protein: CAWRGLSNTGELFF. In DNA, the CDR3 is TGTGCCTGGAGGGGACTCTCCAACACCGGGGAGCTGTTTTTT.

This clonotype appeared a few times. The chain links TRBV18 to TRBJ2-1, with 10 bases fitting TRBD2. Losses at the gene ends were 3 bases for V and 8 bases for J; bases not matched to a gene: 7. Germline V CDR1 and CDR2: KGHSH, LQKENI. The CDR3 has 15 amino acids. CDR3 region: CASSPSSGRVDEQFF. Here the CDR3 DNA reads TGTGCCAGCTCACCGTCCAGCGGGAGGGTAGATGAGCAGTTCTTC.

The chain is built from TRBV27 and TRBJ2-7; D remains unclear. V was pared by 11 bases and J by 1 base, with 6 bases between. The CDR3 sequence is 10 residues long. Germline loops: CDR1 MNHEY, CDR2 SMNVEV (reference sequence). CDR3 bases: TGTGCCGGTCCTTCCTACGAGCAGTACTTC. Residues: CAGPSYEQYF.

This clonotype turned up a few times. The V gene is TRBV6-6, the J gene TRBJ1-4; D is unclear. The CDR3 runs to 14 residues. The V and J ends lost 0 bases and 5 bases respectively, with 7 bases between them. Germline CDR1 is MNHNY and CDR2 is SVGAGI (reference sequence). The CDR3 DNA reads as TGTGCCAGCAGTTACTCGATTGGGAATGAAAAACTGTTTTTT. Translation gives CASSYSIGNEKLFF.

As concerns this clonotype: This may be a read error, as it is one base from a much larger clone. This chain connects TRBV24-1 to TRBJ2-7, with 9 nucleotides matching TRBD1. CDR1 and CDR2 (germline): KGHDR, SFDVKD. This CDR3 is built from 16 residues. The CDR3 DNA reads TGTGCCACCAGTGATATAAACCGGGACAGGGCTTACGGGCAGTACTTC. Its translation: CATSDINRDRAYGQYF.

This clonotype was counted ten times or more. The chain couples TRBV3-1 to TRBJ2-7, with D tentatively TRBD1 (5 bases). The V gene's germline CDR1 is LGHDT and CDR2 YNNKEL (reference sequence). Trimming took off 1 base at V and 2 bases at J, with 12 bases between the two ends. The CDR3 is 15 residues long. The CDR3 protein is CASSQGRQSTYEQYF. The CDR3, as DNA: TGTGCCAGCAGCCAAGGAAGACAGTCCACCTACGAGCAGTACTTC.

This chain uses TRBV9 with TRBJ1-3; no clear D. The V gene's germline CDR1 is SGDLS and CDR2 YYNGEE. CDR3 size: 13 residues. V was trimmed by 5 bases and J by 0 bases, leaving 6 bases between them. As DNA, the CDR3 is TGTGCCAGCAGGGGTAACTCTGGAAACACCATATATTTT. Protein sequence: CASRGNSGNTIYF.

V is TRBV4-3 and J is TRBJ2-1; D uncertain. The germline gives CDR1 LGHNA, CDR2 YSLEER. The CDR3 is 15 amino acids. V lost 3 bases to trimming and J lost 6 bases, with 15 bases between them. This CDR3 is CASSQDPIPGNEQFF. CDR3 nucleotides: TGCGCCAGCAGCCAGGACCCTATCCCGGGCAATGAGCAGTTCTTC.

The rearrangement uses TRBV30 and TRBJ2-1; no firm D call. V was cut by 2 bases and J by 2 bases, with 10 bases left in between. Germline V CDR1 and CDR2: GTSNPN, SVGIG (reference sequence). The CDR3 sequence is 14 residues long. CDR3 in DNA: TGTGCCTGGAGTCCCTTTTCCCCCTACAATGAGCAGTTCTTC. It specifies CAWSPFSPYNEQFF.

This clonotype was seen more than once but under ten times. The chain links TRBV6-5 to TRBJ2-7; 8 nucleotides match TRBD2. Trimming removed 0 bases from V and 6 bases from J; junction bases left unmatched: 10. The germline V gene encodes CDR1 MNHEY and CDR2 SVGAGI. The CDR3 runs to 16 residues. As DNA, the CDR3 is TGTGCCAGCAGTTACTCGTCGCAGGGCGGGGGGTCCGAGCAGTACTTC. As protein: CASSYSSQGGGSEQYF.

A few counts support this clonotype. The chain recombines TRBV7-2 with TRBJ1-5; unclear D gene. Germline V gene sequence: CDR1 SGHTA, CDR2 FQGNSA. The CDR3 spans 13 residues. V dropped 6 bases and J dropped 4 bases, with 10 bases sitting between them. The chain's CDR3 is CASSQSTNQPQHF. The CDR3 bases are TGTGCCAGCAGTCAATCAACGAATCAGCCCCAGCATTTT.

This clonotype turned up a few times. The rearrangement links TRBV28 to TRBJ1-2; D is ambiguous. The length of the CDR3 is 13 residues. Germline-derived CDR1 and CDR2 are MDHEN and SYDVKM. Trimming took off 3 bases at V and 5 bases at J, with 10 bases between the two ends. The CDR3 DNA follows: TGTGCCAGCAGTTTTCGGCAGAATTATGGCTACACCTTC. Its protein is CASSFRQNYGYTF.

This clonotype was seen a few times. This chain links TRBV19 with TRBJ2-1, with 7 positions matching TRBD1. The CDR3 loop spans 15 amino acids. Germline-derived CDR1 and CDR2 are LNHDA and SQIVND (reference sequence). J gave up 8 bases and V 7 bases, and 14 bases lay outside the gene matches. CDR3 DNA sequence: TGTGCCAGTACCAAGGGGGCTTCGAATTTCGATGAGCAGTTCTTC. Protein: CASTKGASNFDEQFF.

The table lists this clonotype with many counts. The chain joins TRBV3-1 to TRBJ2-5; a weak D match, TRBD2 (5 bases). V shed 0 bases and J shed 7 bases, with 15 bases lying between them. Germline CDR1 LGHDT, CDR2 YNNKEL (reference sequence). CDR3 size: 15 residues. The CDR3, as DNA: TGTGCCAGCAGCCAAGATGGAGGCGTGATGGGGACCCAGTACTTC. Amino acids: CASSQDGGVMGTQYF.

This clonotype was found a few times. The rearrangement uses TRBV20-1 and TRBJ1-6; perhaps TRBD1 as D (5 bases). Germline V lookup: CDR1 DFQATT, CDR2 SNEGSKA (reference sequence). Trimming removed 0 bases from V and 7 bases from J, with 13 bases in between. This CDR3 spans 15 amino acids. CDR3 nucleotides: TGCAGTGCTAGAGATCTGAGACAGCCCAATTCACCCCTCCACTTT. It encodes CSARDLRQPNSPLHF.

Only a few counts were recorded for this clonotype. The chain has TRBV12-3 or TRBV12-4 and TRBJ2-5, with TRBD2 as a possible D gene (5 bases). Between the trimmed V and J ends, which lost 6 bases and 0 bases, there was a span of 23 bases. The CDR3 runs 18 residues. This chain's CDR3 is CASSQAPPGSSYQETQYF. The CDR3 nucleotides are TGTGCCAGCAGCCAAGCCCCCCCGGGATCGTCGTACCAAGAGACCCAGTACTTC.

Of note for this clonotype: A much larger clone differs by one base, so this may be a read error. The chain links TRBV27 to TRBJ1-2; D gene ambiguous. CDR3 length equals 13 residues. Germline values: CDR1 MNHEY, CDR2 SMNVEV (reference sequence). The CDR3 nucleotides read TGTGCCAGCAGTTTAAAGAGGAACTATGGCCACACCTTC. Protein: CASSLKRNYGHTF.

This clonotype occurred many times. The chain employs TRBV2 and TRBJ1-1; D not certain. V lost 3 bases to trimming and J lost 10 bases, with 12 bases between them. CDR3 length: 12 residues. Per the germline V gene, CDR1 is SNHLY and CDR2 is FYNNEI. Here the CDR3 DNA reads TGTGCCAGCAGTGACGGTTGGGGAGTAGCTTTCTTT. This translates into CASSDGWGVAFF. The full variable domain, with the rest looked up from reference TRBV2 and TRBJ1-1, is EPEVTQTPSHQVTQMGQEVILRCVPISNHLYFYWYRQILGQKVEFLVSFYNNEISEKSEIFDDQFSVERPDGSNFTLKIRSTKLEDSAMYFCASSDGWGVAFFGQGTRLTVV.

In this sample, this clonotype turned up a few times. This sequence joins TRBV30 and TRBJ2-2; 7 nucleotides align to TRBD1. The J segment lost 5 bases and the V segment lost 1 base, leaving 22 bases of the junction unmatched. Germline CDR1 is GTSNPN and CDR2 is SVGIG (reference sequence). CDR3 length equals 20 residues. For the CDR3, the DNA is TGTGCCTGGAGTGAACAGGGGAGAGTCGGGACACAAGCAGGAACCGGGGAGCTGTTTTTT. Residues: CAWSEQGRVGTQAGTGELFF.